This TCR beta chain was sequenced during a study of shared clonotypes between healthy human individuals. The V and J ends lost 4 bases and 8 bases, in that order; junction bases with no gene match: 15. This CDR3 is built from 17 residues. From germline, CDR1 is SNHLY and CDR2 FYNNEI. Profiling relied on immunoSEQ multiplex PCR, and the TCRdb table lists in-frame clones only, not all of them. Of 800,000 to 1,200,000 clones in the sample, roughly 74% were seen once. Naive CD45RA+ and memory CD45RA-negative subsets were split from CD4+ cells. The sequenced material came from memory CD4+ T cells from PBMCs. Subset specified: CD45RA-negative fraction. The chain recombines TRBV2 with TRBJ2-1, with 9 bases identical to TRBD2. The receptor comes from a young man in good health. Some clones in this sample may be carry-over from other donors' samples. Written as DNA, the CDR3 is TGTGCCAGCAGTGGGAGAGGTAGCGGGAGTAAGACGGATGAGCAGTTCTTC. It codes for CASSGRGSGSKTDEQFF. Drawing the rest from reference TRBV2 and TRBJ2-1, the complete variable domain is EPEVTQTPSHQVTQMGQEVILRCVPISNHLYFYWYRQILGQKVEFLVSFYNNEISEKSEIFDDQFSVERPDGSNFTLKIRSTKLEDSAMYFCASSGRGSGSKTDEQFFGPGTRLTVL.